This passage covers 28 T cell receptor beta chains from one sample sequenced in a study of graft-versus-host responses after intestinal transplantation. These receptors lack a known antigen. TCRdb's copy holds only in-frame clones and misses some; the assay was immunoSEQ multiplex PCR. Of tens of thousands of clones detected, around nine tenths appear once; the ten largest clones hold around 0.33%. The material was unstimulated CD4+ T cells sorted from spleen or lymph node cells, obtained before intestinal transplant. The receptors come from a human donor who received an intestinal transplant.

The rearrangement links TRBV2 to TRBJ2-1, with 7 bases aligning to TRBD2. The germline V gene has CDR1 SNHLY and CDR2 FYNNEI. With V trimmed by 6 bases and J by 5 bases, 4 bases remained unmatched. This CDR3 contains 13 residues. The CDR3 reads CASRSGRDNEQFF. The CDR3 region has the DNA TGTGCCAGCAGGTCAGGGAGGGACAATGAGCAGTTCTTC.

A single count supports this clone. CDR3 in amino acids: CASWTGELPYEQYF. The CDR3 DNA sequence: TGTGCCAGCTGGACAGGGGAGCTTCCCTACGAGCAGTACTTC. The gene calls are TRBV2 and TRBJ2-7; 9 bases map to TRBD1. Germline V gene sequence: CDR1 SNHLY, CDR2 FYNNEI. V lost 8 bases, J lost 2 bases, and 7 bases stayed unmatched. This CDR3 has 14 residues.

The chain carries TRBV6-5 and TRBJ2-4; D is tentatively TRBD1 or TRBD2 (6 bases each). The germline V gene encodes CDR1 MNHEY and CDR2 SVGAGI. V was cut by 10 bases and J by 5 bases, with 15 bases left in between. The CDR3 runs to 13 residues. The CDR3, as DNA: TGTGCCAACCCTGCGGAGGGGGAAAACATTCAGTACTTC. This codes for CANPAEGENIQYF.

A single count supports this clone. The chain carries TRBV2 and TRBJ2-1; a weak D match, TRBD1 (5 bases). V was shortened by 2 bases and J by 3 bases, with 11 bases between the two germline ends. The CDR3 runs 15 residues. Germline V gene sequence: CDR1 SNHLY, CDR2 FYNNEI. This CDR3 is CASSERQGSYNEQFF. For the CDR3, the DNA is TGTGCCAGCAGTGAAAGGCAGGGAAGCTACAATGAGCAGTTCTTC.

The chain joins TRBV18 to TRBJ1-4; 10 nucleotides align to TRBD1. This CDR3 is built from 19 residues. The V gene end was trimmed by 3 bases and the J gene end by 7 bases; junction bases not matched to a gene: 17. Germline CDR1 and CDR2: KGHSH and LQKENI. The CDR3 sequence: CASSPIGTGEYGRPEKLFF. Written as DNA, the CDR3 is TGTGCCAGCTCACCTATCGGGACAGGGGAGTATGGGAGACCTGAAAAACTGTTTTTT. Full variable domain (remainder filled in from reference TRBV18 and TRBJ1-4): NAGVMQNPRHLVRRRGQEARLRCSPMKGHSHVYWYRQLPEEGLKFMVYLQKENIIDESGMPKERFSAEFPKEGPSILRIQQVVRGDSAAYFCASSPIGTGEYGRPEKLFFGSGTQLSVL.

J is TRBJ2-1 and V is TRBV6-5; D unclear. Trimming removed 7 bases from V and 5 bases from J, with 6 bases in between. Germline CDR1 reads MNHEY; CDR2 reads SVGAGI. The CDR3 runs 11 residues. DNA of the CDR3: TGTGCCAGCACAGCTAACAATGAGCAGTTCTTC. Its protein is CASTANNEQFF.

A single count supports this clone. The chain employs TRBV28 and TRBJ2-1, with D tentatively TRBD2 (6 bases). CDR3 size: 19 residues. V was trimmed by 4 bases and J by 1 base, leaving 23 bases between them. Germline V gives CDR1 MDHEN, CDR2 SYDVKM. CDR3 region: CASSSIWGEINTSYNEQFF. CDR3 DNA sequence: TGTGCCAGCAGTTCCATTTGGGGGGAGATAAACACATCCTACAATGAGCAGTTCTTC.

This clone was counted once. This chain uses TRBV19 with TRBJ2-3; a possible D gene is TRBD1 (6 bases). Germline CDR1 and CDR2: LNHDA and SQIVND (reference sequence). The CDR3 has 14 residues. V lost 8 bases, J lost 1 base, and 13 bases lay in between. The CDR3 DNA reads as TGTGCCAGTTCGTCCAGGGGAGGCACAGATACGCAGTATTTT. Its protein is CASSSRGGTDTQYF. The whole variable domain, filled in from reference TRBV19 and TRBJ2-3, reads DGGITQSPKYLFRKEGQNVTLSCEQNLNHDAMYWYRQDPGQGLRLIYYSQIVNDFQKGDIAEGYSVSREKKESFPLTVTSAQKNPTAFYLCASSSRGGTDTQYFGPGTRLTVL.

The V and J genes are TRBV30 and TRBJ1-3, with D possibly being TRBD1 (5 bases). Trimming stripped 3 bases from V and 2 bases from J, with 14 bases between. The CDR3 is made up of 15 amino acids. CDR1 is GTSNPN and CDR2 is SVGIG in the germline V gene (reference sequence). CDR3 bases: TGTGCCTGGAGGGGTCGGGCAGGGCCTGGAAACACCATATATTTT. Translating it yields CAWRGRAGPGNTIYF.

V gene TRBV4-2 combines with J gene TRBJ2-3; D gene ambiguous. Germline loops: CDR1 LGHNA, CDR2 YNFKEQ. The CDR3 has 13 residues. With 0 bases removed from V and 6 bases from J, the gap between germline ends came to 7 bases. CDR3 nucleotides: TGTGCCAGCAGCCAAGATGGTGGCGATACGCAGTATTTT. Protein sequence: CASSQDGGDTQYF.

The rearrangement uses TRBV13 and TRBJ1-4; 8 nucleotides match TRBD1. The V gene end was trimmed by 5 bases and the J gene end by 6 bases; junction bases not matched to a gene: 8. The germline CDR1 and CDR2 sequences are PRHDT and FYEKMQ (reference sequence). The CDR3 extends over 15 amino acids. The CDR3 sequence is CASSARQGRDEKLFF. The CDR3 region has the DNA TGTGCCAGCAGCGCCCGACAGGGGCGGGATGAAAAACTGTTTTTT.

The V and J genes are TRBV6-6 and TRBJ1-2; D is unclear. Germline assignment: CDR1 MNHNY and CDR2 SVGAGI (reference sequence). V was shortened by 1 base and J by 4 bases, with 10 bases between the two germline ends. The CDR3 consists of 14 residues. The CDR3 loop is CASSYFPGLYGYTF. The DNA for the CDR3 is TGTGCCAGCAGTTACTTTCCGGGTCTCTATGGCTACACCTTC.

The chain joins TRBV11-1 to TRBJ2-5; 7 nucleotides align to TRBD1. The J call may be in error: the DNA end matches TRBJ2-7 better. Germline CDR1 is SGHAT and CDR2 is FQDESV (reference sequence). CDR3 length: 12 residues. CDR3: CASSRQGYEQYF. DNA of the CDR3: TGTGCCAGCAGCCGACAGGGCTACGAGCAGTACTTC.

The rearrangement uses TRBV6-1 and TRBJ2-7; D is perhaps TRBD2 (6 bases). The CDR3 contains 14 residues. The germline gives CDR1 MNHNS, CDR2 SASEGT. V was cut by 3 bases and J by 2 bases, with 11 bases left in between. CDR3 sequence reads: CASSDAIAAYEQYF. CDR3 in DNA: TGTGCCAGCAGTGACGCCATAGCGGCCTACGAGCAGTACTTC.

Only one count was recorded for this clone. V gene TRBV11-2 combines with J gene TRBJ2-7; the D is unclear. The V gene's germline CDR1 is SGHAT and CDR2 FQNNGV. The CDR3 runs 15 residues. V gave up 0 bases and J gave up 6 bases, with 15 bases separating them. CDR3 loop: CASSLDRFTTSEQYF. CDR3 DNA sequence: TGTGCCAGCAGCTTAGACCGTTTTACCACCTCCGAGCAGTACTTC.

The chain carries TRBV29-1 and TRBJ2-2; D unresolved. CDR3 size: 11 residues. Germline assignment: CDR1 SQVTM and CDR2 ANQGSEA. Trimming cost V 4 bases and J 6 bases, with 6 bases left between them. CDR3 in amino acids: CSVGGAGELFF. CDR3 nucleotides: TGCAGCGTTGGTGGAGCCGGGGAGCTGTTTTTT.

CDR3 bases: TGTGCCAGCAGAGGGGCCTACGAGCAGTACTTC. Translating gives CASRGAYEQYF. The V and J genes are TRBV2 and TRBJ2-7, with D maybe TRBD1 (5 bases). Per germline, CDR1 SNHLY and CDR2 FYNNEI. V was clipped by 6 bases and J by 2 bases, with 5 bases between them. The CDR3 is made up of 11 amino acids.

The chain is built from TRBV6-1 and TRBJ2-3, with D possibly being TRBD1 or TRBD2 (5 bases each). The CDR3 is 16 amino acids. CDR1 is MNHNS and CDR2 is SASEGT in the germline V gene. The V gene lost 3 bases and the J gene lost 3 bases, with 16 bases spanning the gap. The CDR3 protein is CASSDYGTQLTDTQYF. In DNA form, the CDR3 reads TGTGCCAGCAGTGACTACGGGACCCAATTAACAGATACGCAGTATTTT.

The chain uses TRBV19 and TRBJ2-1; 11 bases align to TRBD2. The V gene's germline CDR1 is LNHDA and CDR2 SQIVND (reference sequence). V trimming: 1 base; J trimming: 0 bases; junction bases outside the gene matches: 2. This CDR3 contains 17 residues. As DNA, the CDR3 is TGTGCCAGTAGTATAGGACTAGCGGGGAGCTCCTACAATGAGCAGTTCTTC. Translation gives CASSIGLAGSSYNEQFF.

The rearrangement links TRBV27 to TRBJ1-5; D is possibly TRBD1 (6 bases). This CDR3 region has 15 residues. Deletions cut 5 bases from V and 5 bases from J, with 16 bases between. The V gene's germline CDR1 is MNHEY and CDR2 SMNVEV (reference sequence). CDR3 sequence (DNA): TGTGCCAGCAGTCTCAACAGGGACGTCCATCAGCCCCAGCATTTT. Protein product: CASSLNRDVHQPQHF.

V is TRBV7-9 and J is TRBJ2-1; the match to TRBD2 covers 9 bases. CDR3 size: 16 residues. Per germline, CDR1 SEHNR and CDR2 FQNEAQ (reference sequence). V shed 4 bases and J 6 bases; nucleotides not matched to a gene: 10. The DNA of the CDR3 is TGTGCCAGCAGCTCCTTGGTTAGCGGGAGCGGCAATGAGCAGTTCTTC. Translation gives CASSSLVSGSGNEQFF. Filled out from reference TRBV7-9 and TRBJ2-1, the complete variable domain reads DTGVSQNPRHKITKRGQNVTFRCDPISEHNRLYWYRQTLGQGPEFLTYFQNEAQLEKSRLLSDRFSAERPKGSFSTLEIQRTEQGDSAMYLCASSSLVSGSGNEQFFGPGTRLTVL.

The gene calls are TRBV6-5 and TRBJ2-7; 11 nucleotides align to TRBD2. The V gene end was trimmed by 1 base and the J gene end by 2 bases; junction bases not matched to a gene: 4. Germline V gene data show CDR1 as MNHEY and CDR2 as SVGAGI. The CDR3 has 16 residues. The DNA of the CDR3 is TGTGCCAGCAGTTACTTTAGCGGGAGGGCACCCTACGAGCAGTACTTC. Translation gives CASSYFSGRAPYEQYF.

The chain joins TRBV19 to TRBJ1-3; D ambiguous. From germline, CDR1 is LNHDA and CDR2 SQIVND (reference sequence). This CDR3 has 15 residues. The V and J ends lost 5 bases and 0 bases respectively, with 11 bases between them. CDR3 loop: CASSSRAHSGNTIYF. Here the CDR3 DNA reads TGTGCCAGTAGTTCCCGGGCCCACTCTGGAAACACCATATATTTT.

The chain recombines TRBV4-1 with TRBJ2-4, with D maybe TRBD2 (5 bases). V lost 0 bases and J lost 8, with 17 bases in between. CDR3 length: 16 residues. Germline lookup yields CDR1 MGHRA and CDR2 YSYEKL. This CDR3 reads CASSQDPSQSSDIQYF. DNA of the CDR3: TGCGCCAGCAGCCAAGATCCTAGCCAGTCAAGCGACATTCAGTACTTC.

V is TRBV19 and J is TRBJ2-2; 10 positions agree with TRBD1. Germline V gene lookup returns CDR1 LNHDA and CDR2 SQIVND (reference sequence). CDR3 length: 16 amino acids. V dropped 10 bases and J dropped 4; count of bases not matched to a gene: 12. CDR3 in amino acids: CATKTGTGALTGELFF. The CDR3 bases are TGTGCCACTAAAACCGGGACAGGGGCCCTCACCGGGGAGCTGTTTTTT.

This clone was recorded only once. CDR3 in amino acids: CASSNVTGGGYTF. The CDR3, as DNA: TGTGCCAGCTCAAATGTGACAGGGGGTGGCTACACCTTC. The J gene is TRBJ1-2, the V gene TRBV18; 9 bases match TRBD1. Germline V gene sequence: CDR1 KGHSH, CDR2 LQKENI. Unmatched junction bases numbered 5, after V lost 5 bases and J lost 7 bases. This CDR3 has 13 residues.

This clone has a handful of counts. The sample carries other DNA sequences with the same CDR3. V is TRBV5-1 and J is TRBJ2-7; 7 nucleotides match TRBD1. J was trimmed by 5 bases and V by 0 bases; bases with no gene match: 5. This CDR3 has 14 amino acids. Germline V gives CDR1 SGHRS, CDR2 YFSETQ. The CDR3 DNA sequence: TGCGCCAGCAGCTTGGGGGCAGGGGGTGACGAGCAGTACTTC. Protein: CASSLGAGGDEQYF.

The chain recombines TRBV9 with TRBJ2-1; maybe TRBD2 (6 bases). This CDR3 has 18 amino acids. Germline-derived CDR1 and CDR2 are SGDLS and YYNGEE. Trimming removed 0 bases from V and 5 bases from J, with 21 bases in between. The CDR3 nucleotides read TGTGCCAGCAGCGTAGGGGACTCCTGGAGTCCTGGGGACAATGAGCAGTTCTTC. This sequence encodes CASSVGDSWSPGDNEQFF.